The subject of this entry is one T cell receptor (beta chain). Some clones are missing from TCRdb's copy, which holds only in-frame ones; the method was immunoSEQ multiplex PCR. The table has 30,000 to 40,000 clones, around 80% seen once. V lost 5 bases to trimming and J lost 9 bases, with 17 bases between them. Germline V lookup: CDR1 SGHVS, CDR2 FNYEAQ. This CDR3 has 15 residues. This record comes from a study of PD-L1 blockade in urothelial cancer. The overall study: From 0 to 3 prior chemotherapy regimens had been given to the patients.

The clonotype comes from a man in his fifties or sixties with urothelial cancer. The genes are TRBV7-6 and TRBJ1-6; D unresolved. This material consisted of PBMCs, taken around atezolizumab (anti-PD-L1) treatment. DNA of the CDR3: TGTGCCAGCAGCGCGGGTGGTACGTCCCTTTCACCCCTCCACTTT. Its protein is CASSAGGTSLSPLHF.